The rows below give T cell receptor beta chains drawn from one sample of a study of blood T cell repertoires in COVID-19. Libraries were prepared by immunoSEQ multiplex PCR; TCRdb keeps only in-frame clonotypes and omits some of them. This table has 250,000 to 300,000 clones, around 86% appearing once. The sample taken for sequencing was peripheral blood. These receptors came from a woman in her sixties with active or convalescent COVID-19. Each CDR3 is given with its conserved first and last residue. Fields, in order: V gene, clone size, CDR3 protein. Expanded clones are given a class, and other clones once, few, many or no size at all.

v_gene: TRBV7-6
abundance: NA
CDR3aa: CASSPRGVQYEQYF

v_gene: TRBV2
abundance: NA
CDR3aa: CASSEALGGAQHF

v_gene: TRBV14
abundance: NA
CDR3aa: CASSQGTGYNSPLHF

v_gene: TRBV2
abundance: NA
CDR3aa: CASRGVIGTEIPNYGYTF

v_gene: TRBV20-1
abundance: NA
CDR3aa: CSASYGPSYEQYF

v_gene: TRBV10-3
abundance: NA
CDR3aa: CATTLNLGNTIYF

v_gene: TRBV7-2
abundance: NA
CDR3aa: CASRLRAGANEKLFF

v_gene: TRBV6-2/TRBV6-3
abundance: few
CDR3aa: CASSYGGAESGELFF

v_gene: TRBV7-9
abundance: NA
CDR3aa: CASSVRGQGDPRQETQYF

v_gene: TRBV12-3/TRBV12-4
abundance: NA
CDR3aa: CASSPGGVILHF